Only a few counts were recorded for the clone carrying this T cell receptor (beta chain). Its antigen is unidentified. Each sample provided at least 6 micrograms of extracted total RNA. The CDR3 totals 17 residues. Germline values: CDR1 SGHDN, CDR2 FVKESK. The J segment lost 3 bases and the V segment lost 0 bases, leaving 7 bases of the junction unmatched. Through a sample-barcoded 5' primer and a J-beta primer mix, a second PCR was run for roughly 6 to 11 cycles. TCRdb reprocessed the 5' RACE reads via MiXCR and lists one record per CDR3 protein. The sample records some 750,000 distinct CDR3 sequences, about 20% being singletons. The source of the sample is a study of blood T cells in healthy people across ages. Turning to the study itself: About one barcoded beta molecule per two T cells was captured by template switching. Study-wide findings and caveats: Naive T cell percentage showed a strong correlation with the diversity of TCR beta.

This clonotype originated in a man aged 65 to 79 in good health. Source material: blood. The chain employs TRBV14 and TRBJ1-1, with 10 bases fitting TRBD1. CDR3 nucleotide sequence: TGTGCCAGCAGCCAAGATTTGGGGACAGGGGTGGACACTGAAGCTTTCTTT. Translating gives CASSQDLGTGVDTEAFF.